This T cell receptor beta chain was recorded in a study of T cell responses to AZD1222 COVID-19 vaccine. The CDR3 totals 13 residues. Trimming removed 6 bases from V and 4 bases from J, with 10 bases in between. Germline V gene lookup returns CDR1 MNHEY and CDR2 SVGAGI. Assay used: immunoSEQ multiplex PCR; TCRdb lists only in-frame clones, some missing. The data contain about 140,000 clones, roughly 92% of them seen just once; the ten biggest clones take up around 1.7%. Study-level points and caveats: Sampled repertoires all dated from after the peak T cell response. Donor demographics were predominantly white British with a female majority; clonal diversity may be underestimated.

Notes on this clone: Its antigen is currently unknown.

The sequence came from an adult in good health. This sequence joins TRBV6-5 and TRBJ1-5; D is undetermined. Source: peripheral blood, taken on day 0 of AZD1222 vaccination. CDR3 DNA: TGTGCCAGCAGCGGGCAGCTTAATCAGCCCCAGCATTTT. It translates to CASSGQLNQPQHF.